This T cell receptor beta chain was retrieved from a study of healthy donors' naive CD4 and CD8 T cells. V trimming: 5 bases; J trimming: 4 bases; junction bases outside the gene matches: 10. Germline CDR1 reads MNHNY; CDR2 reads SVGAGI (reference sequence). The CDR3 is made up of 15 amino acids. TCR libraries were built from approximately 490 ng of total RNA by linear amplification. From the reads, TCRdb called clonotypes with MiXCR, one entry per CDR3 protein. The sample has around 180,000 distinct CDR3 sequences, about 70% seen once. The chain recombines TRBV6-6 with TRBJ2-7, with 8 bases that match TRBD1. The sequence was collected from a pool of human donors in good health; the sample pools cells from several healthy donors. The sequencing input was naive CD4+ and CD8+ T cells sorted from blood, pooled from several donors. The CDR3 DNA is TGTGCCAGCAGTCCTCCCGGGACAGGTATTTACGAGCAGTACTTC. Translation: CASSPPGTGIYEQYF.